The 17 T cell receptor beta chains listed next were all sequenced from one sample in a study of Ad26.COV2.S vaccination and SARS-CoV-2 variants. Libraries were prepared by immunoSEQ multiplex PCR; TCRdb keeps only in-frame clonotypes and omits some of them. Here the sample spans more than 85,000 clones, around 80% being singletons. Source: peripheral blood, taken after recovery from COVID-19. Receptor source: a human donor who had recovered from COVID-19.

This clone was seen a single time. The chain employs TRBV28 and TRBJ2-3; 7 bases map to TRBD1. With V trimmed by 5 bases and J by 1 base, 6 bases remained unmatched. The CDR3 length is 15 residues. Germline values: CDR1 MDHEN, CDR2 SYDVKM. The CDR3 DNA reads TGTGCCAGCAGTGGGACAGCGATTGGCACAGATACGCAGTATTTT. Its translation is CASSGTAIGTDTQYF.

This rearrangement joins TRBV5-1 to TRBJ2-2, with D possibly being TRBD1 (5 bases). V dropped 5 bases and J dropped 8 bases, with 10 bases sitting between them. The CDR3 is 12 amino acids. Germline assignment: CDR1 SGHRS and CDR2 YFSETQ. The CDR3 loop is CASRWGQGELFF. Here the CDR3 DNA reads TGCGCCAGCAGGTGGGGCCAAGGGGAGCTGTTTTTT.

The V gene is TRBV3-1 (or the pseudogene TRBV3-2), the J gene TRBJ2-7; D ambiguous. The ends were cut back, 1 base at V and 6 bases at J, with 10 bases in the middle. This CDR3 has 13 amino acids. Looked up from germline, CDR1 is LGHDT and CDR2 is YNNKEL (reference sequence). The CDR3 DNA reads TGTGCCAGCAGCCAAGTAAGGGCGTCCGAGCAGTACTTC. Protein: CASSQVRASEQYF.

J is TRBJ1-2 and V is TRBV7-9, with D possibly matching TRBD1 (5 bases). The CDR3 length is 13 residues. Between the trimmed V and J ends, which lost 5 bases and 5 bases, there was a span of 12 bases. Germline V gene sequence: CDR1 SEHNR, CDR2 FQNEAQ (reference sequence). CDR3 residues: CASSIDQGYGYTF. The CDR3 DNA reads as TGTGCCAGCAGCATAGACCAGGGATATGGCTACACCTTC.

The chain uses TRBV7-2 and TRBJ2-3; 7 bases agree with TRBD2. V trimming: 5 bases; J trimming: 6 bases; junction bases outside the gene matches: 14. From germline, CDR1 is SGHTA and CDR2 FQGNSA. The CDR3 totals 16 residues. CDR3: CASSVTQPLGGDTQYF. CDR3 nucleotides: TGTGCCAGCAGCGTTACACAGCCTCTCGGGGGGGATACGCAGTATTTT.

The J gene is TRBJ2-7, the V gene TRBV7-2, with 8 positions matching TRBD1. This CDR3 is built from 14 residues. From germline, CDR1 is SGHTA and CDR2 FQGNSA. The V gene end was trimmed by 4 bases and the J gene end by 1 base; junction bases not matched to a gene: 3. CDR3 residues: CASSSDRGSYEQYF. The CDR3 DNA follows: TGTGCCAGCAGCTCAGACAGGGGTTCCTACGAGCAGTACTTC.

The rearrangement uses TRBV11-3 and TRBJ1-1; no reliable D call. CDR1 and CDR2 from the germline V gene are SGHNT and YENEEA. The germline V and J ends were trimmed by 5 bases and 6 bases, with 13 bases remaining between them. This CDR3 contains 13 residues. CDR3 region: CASSPSGYSEAFF. As DNA, the CDR3 is TGTGCCAGCAGCCCATCGGGGTACTCTGAAGCTTTCTTT.

This rearrangement joins TRBV21-1 to TRBJ2-1. TRBV21-1 is listed as a pseudogene. The CDR3 length is 14 residues. The CDR3 DNA sequence: TGTGCCAGCAGCGCCGCCGGGACGCGCAATGAGCAGTTCTTC. It codes for CASSAAGTRNEQFF.

V is TRBV5-6 and J is TRBJ2-7; tentatively, D is TRBD2 (6 bases). This CDR3 region has 16 residues. Germline CDR1 and CDR2: SGHDT and YYEEEE. V lost 1 base to trimming and J lost 2 bases, with 16 bases between them. Here the CDR3 reads CASSLSGSGGAYEQYF. The CDR3 DNA sequence: TGTGCCAGCAGCTTGTCAGGCTCGGGCGGGGCCTACGAGCAGTACTTC.

The chain carries TRBV19 and TRBJ1-5, with D maybe TRBD1 (5 bases). V was cut by 5 bases and J by 4 bases, with 12 bases left in between. The CDR3 covers 14 residues. Germline loops: CDR1 LNHDA, CDR2 SQIVND (reference sequence). The CDR3 DNA sequence: TGTGCCAGTAGTCAGGGTCTGCCGAATCAGCCCCAGCATTTT. It yields the protein CASSQGLPNQPQHF.

This chain links TRBV7-2 with TRBJ2-3; TRBD2 matches at 11 bases. This CDR3 is built from 16 residues. Germline values: CDR1 SGHTA, CDR2 FQGNSA. After removal of 1 base from V and 0 bases from J, the junction contained 0 bases not matched to a gene. In DNA, the CDR3 is TGTGCCAGCAGCTTAGGACTAGCGGGAAGCACAGATACGCAGTATTTT. Translated: CASSLGLAGSTDTQYF.

The chain recombines TRBV18 with TRBJ1-5, with 7 bases matching TRBD1. The CDR3 is 16 amino acids. Trimming took 6 bases from V and 0 from J; bases not matched to a gene: 8. From germline, CDR1 is KGHSH and CDR2 LQKENI. This CDR3 reads CASSTGRSLSNQPQHF. CDR3 sequence (DNA): TGTGCCAGCTCGACAGGGAGAAGCCTTAGCAATCAGCCCCAGCATTTT.

The V and J genes are TRBV19 and TRBJ2-7, with D perhaps being TRBD1 or TRBD2 (6 bases each). V was pared by 3 bases and J by 5 bases, with 11 bases between. The CDR3 is made up of 13 amino acids. From germline, CDR1 is LNHDA and CDR2 SQIVND (reference sequence). The CDR3 region is CASSISGAHEQYF. In DNA, the CDR3 is TGTGCCAGTAGTATCTCGGGGGCCCACGAGCAGTACTTC.

This sequence joins TRBV6-6 and TRBJ2-7; the D gene is possibly TRBD1 (6 bases). The CDR3 is 14 residues long. Trimming took off 5 bases at V and 2 bases at J, with 13 bases between the two ends. From germline, CDR1 is MNHNY and CDR2 SVGAGI (reference sequence). The CDR3 DNA reads as TGTGCCAGCAGTAACAGGGAGTCGCCCTACGAGCAGTACTTC. Protein product: CASSNRESPYEQYF.

The J gene is TRBJ2-2, the V gene TRBV28; unclear D gene. V was cut by 5 bases and J by 0 bases, with 7 bases left in between. Germline assignment: CDR1 MDHEN and CDR2 SYDVKM. There are 14 residues in the CDR3. This CDR3 is CASSRNSNTGELFF. CDR3 sequence (DNA): TGTGCCAGCAGTCGAAACTCGAACACCGGGGAGCTGTTTTTT.

The rearrangement uses TRBV7-2 and TRBJ2-3, with D possibly being TRBD2 (5 bases). The germline CDR1 and CDR2 sequences are SGHTA and FQGNSA. The germline V and J ends were trimmed by 1 base and 1 base, with 12 bases remaining between them. The CDR3 loop spans 16 amino acids. DNA of the CDR3: TGTGCCAGCAGCTTAGGGCTGGACGGGGGCACAGATACGCAGTATTTT. It encodes CASSLGLDGGTDTQYF.

V usage is TRBV7-9 and J usage is TRBJ1-5; D is undetermined. Trimming cost V 5 bases and J 2 bases, with 13 bases left between them. The CDR3 consists of 15 residues. Germline V gene data show CDR1 as SEHNR and CDR2 as FQNEAQ (reference sequence). The CDR3 bases are TGTGCCAGCAGCCTACAAGGGTTAGGCAATCAGCCCCAGCATTTT. It yields the protein CASSLQGLGNQPQHF.